This is a list of T cell receptor beta chains from one sample in a study of T-cell reconstitution after alpha-beta-depleted transplantation in children. TCRdb analysed the PCR reads with MiXCR anew, one entry per CDR3 protein. The table shows over 400,000 distinct CDR3 sequences, with around 12% occurring only once. Source: PBMCs from the stem cell graft donor, taken from the stem cell graft. The receptors were gathered from a human donor who donated a stem cell graft to a child with combined immunodeficiency. CDR3s include the opening cysteine and the closing phenylalanine or tryptophan. Fields, in order: clone size, D gene, V gene, J gene, CDR3 protein, CDR3 DNA. D genes are given only for firm matches. The listing skips clone size in some rows; elsewhere it reads once, few, many or a size class.

>many|NA|TRBV11-1|TRBJ1-1
CASSLASLTEAFF
TGTGCCAGCAGCTTAGCGAGCCTCACTGAAGCTTTCTTT
>many|TRBD1|TRBV12-3/TRBV12-4|TRBJ2-1
CASSLIRGLDEQFF
TGTGCCAGCAGTTTGATAAGGGGGCTCGATGAGCAGTTCTTC
>many|NA|TRBV9|TRBJ2-1
CASSVDVGRPYNEQFF
TGTGCCAGCAGCGTAGATGTGGGACGGCCTTACAATGAGCAGTTCTTC
>NA|TRBD2|TRBV7-2|TRBJ2-1
CASSFKGSGRNEQFF
TGTGCCAGCAGCTTTAAGGGTAGCGGGAGGAATGAGCAGTTCTTC
>NA|NA|TRBV4-2|TRBJ2-1
CASTNGGEEHFF
TGTGCCAGCACCAACGGGGGAGAGGAGCATTTCTTC
>NA|TRBD1|TRBV20-1|TRBJ2-7
CSAPTRDSISYEQYF
TGCAGTGCTCCAACCCGGGACAGTATATCCTACGAGCAGTACTTC
>NA|NA|TRBV23-1|TRBJ2-2
CASSQCDTRQPNRDTGELFF
TGCGCCAGCAGTCAATGTGATACGAGACAACCAAATAGGGACACCGGGGAGCTGTTTTTT
>few|NA|TRBV29-1|TRBJ2-5
CSVVHASKETQYF
TGCAGCGTTGTTCACGCATCGAAGGAGACCCAGTACTTC
>few|TRBD1|TRBV12-3/TRBV12-4|TRBJ1-2
CASSRGQVYGYTF
TGTGCCAGCAGCAGGGGACAGGTCTATGGCTACACCTTC
>NA|NA|TRBV20-1|TRBJ2-1
CSARGGPTYNEQFF
TGCAGTGCTAGAGGGGGCCCTACTTACAATGAGCAGTTCTTC
>NA|NA|TRBV9|TRBJ2-2
CASSVSSFRELFF
TGTGCCAGCAGCGTATCAAGTTTCAGGGAGCTGTTTTTT
>NA|NA|TRBV20-1|TRBJ2-7
CSAREGGDSYEQYF
TGCAGTGCTAGAGAAGGCGGGGATTCCTACGAGCAGTACTTC
>NA|TRBD1|TRBV7-2|TRBJ2-5
CASSWTGSETQYF
TGTGCCAGCAGCTGGACAGGGTCAGAGACCCAGTACTTC
>NA|NA|TRBV4-3|TRBJ1-2
CASSRVVYGYTF
TGCGCCAGCAGCCGGGTGGTCTATGGCTACACCTTC
>many|NA|TRBV4-3|TRBJ2-7
CASSQGGFYEQYF
TGCGCCAGCAGCCAGGGGGGTTTCTACGAGCAGTACTTC
>NA|TRBD2|TRBV7-3|TRBJ2-1
CASGGRASEQFF
TGTGCCAGCGGCGGGAGGGCCAGTGAGCAGTTCTTC
>few|NA|TRBV9|TRBJ2-7
CASSNPSRGASSYEQYF
TGTGCCAGCAGTAACCCGTCGCGGGGCGCATCCTCCTACGAGCAGTACTTC
>NA|NA|TRBV25-1|TRBJ2-2
CASSEFGRVGSGATNTGELFF
TGTGCCAGCAGTGAATTTGGCAGGGTTGGGTCGGGGGCCACGAACACCGGGGAGCTGTTTTTT
>NA|NA|TRBV10-3|TRBJ2-5
CAIGATETQYF
TGTGCCATCGGAGCCACGGAGACCCAGTACTTC
>NA|NA|TRBV9|TRBJ2-5
CASSASGTIRETQYF
TGTGCCAGCAGCGCCTCCGGGACCATAAGAGAGACCCAGTACTTC
>NA|TRBD1|TRBV5-1|TRBJ1-2
CASSLDLYRGGGYTF
TGCGCCAGCAGCTTGGACCTTTACAGGGGTGGTGGCTACACCTTC
>few|NA|TRBV6-4|TRBJ2-2
CASSDLARTGELFF
TGTGCCAGCAGTGACCTAGCTAGGACCGGGGAGCTGTTTTTT
>many|NA|TRBV5-1|TRBJ1-2
CASSLVGSNYGYTF
TGCGCCAGCAGCTTGGTGGGCAGTAACTATGGCTACACCTTC
>many|NA|TRBV12-3/TRBV12-4|TRBJ2-2
CASSPSGELFF
TGTGCCAGCAGTCCATCCGGGGAGCTGTTTTTT
>NA|NA|TRBV5-5|TRBJ1-3
CASSRTVSYSGNTIYF
TGTGCCAGCAGCAGGACAGTCAGCTACTCTGGAAACACCATATATTTT
>NA|TRBD2|TRBV20-1|TRBJ2-7
CSARAGLADFSYEQYF
TGCAGTGCTAGAGCCGGACTAGCGGACTTCTCCTACGAGCAGTACTTC
>many|NA|TRBV29-1|TRBJ2-2
CSVEEGETTGELFF
TGCAGCGTTGAAGAGGGAGAAACAACCGGGGAGCTGTTTTTT